The 5 T cell receptor beta chains below were found in one sample sequenced in a study of post-analysis software for immune sequencing data. Regarding the study as a whole: Controls showed lower frequencies than patients for roughly five TRBV segments, and TRBV5-6, TRBV5-1 and TRBV20-1 were among these.

The library was made from cDNA and included unique molecular identifiers. TCRdb reanalysed the PCR reads using MiXCR and keeps one entry per CDR3 protein. The data show approximately 400,000 distinct CDR3 sequences, with less than 40% seen just once and about an eighth held by the top ten. No antigen is known for these receptors. The source material was blood. Receptors were obtained from a girl aged 10 to 17 with multiple sclerosis.

This clonotype was counted many times. V usage is TRBV10-3 and J usage is TRBJ2-6; D not certain. The CDR3 is 17 residues long. Trimming took off 3 bases at V and 0 bases at J, with 12 bases between the two ends. Per the germline V gene, CDR1 is ENHRY and CDR2 is SYGVKD. CDR3 sequence (DNA): TGTGCCATCAGTGATATGCAGGAGTTCTCTGGGGCCAACGTCCTGACTTTC. Its translation: CAISDMQEFSGANVLTF.

This clonotype appeared a few times. The chain carries TRBV6-5 and TRBJ1-5, with D perhaps matching TRBD1 (5 bases). Germline V lookup: CDR1 MNHEY, CDR2 SVGAGI. With 4 bases removed from V and 4 bases from J, the gap between germline ends came to 14 bases. The CDR3 spans 15 residues. Here the CDR3 reads CASSSRGAGNQPQHF. Here the CDR3 DNA reads TGTGCCAGCAGTTCCCGAGGGGCAGGGAATCAGCCCCAGCATTTT.

The chain couples TRBV7-9 to TRBJ2-3; a possible D gene is TRBD2 (6 bases). Deletions cut 1 base from V and 4 bases from J, with 21 bases between. The V gene's germline CDR1 is SEHNR and CDR2 FQNEAQ (reference sequence). The CDR3 extends over 18 amino acids. CDR3 region: CASSLGTGTLTAPDTQYF. CDR3 nucleotides: TGTGCCAGCAGCTTAGGGACCGGGACTCTTACAGCCCCAGATACGCAGTATTTT. The whole variable domain, remainder taken from reference TRBV7-9 and TRBJ2-3, is DTGVSQNPRHKITKRGQNVTFRCDPISEHNRLYWYRQTLGQGPEFLTYFQNEAQLEKSRLLSDRFSAERPKGSFSTLEIQRTEQGDSAMYLCASSLGTGTLTAPDTQYFGPGTRLTVL.

This clonotype was counted ten times or more. The chain recombines TRBV20-1 with TRBJ2-7; 9 bases agree with TRBD1. CDR1 and CDR2 from the germline V gene are DFQATT and SNEGSKA (reference sequence). Trimming took 6 bases from V and 6 from J; bases not matched to a gene: 9. The CDR3 spans 13 residues. For the CDR3, the DNA is TGCAGTGCCCCACCGGGACAGGGAAGCGAGCAGTACTTC. Translation gives CSAPPGQGSEQYF.

The CDR3 DNA is TGTGCCATCAGTGAAGGCTTTACGGGGGACACAGATACGCAGTATTTT. Translated: CAISEGFTGDTDTQYF. The chain links TRBV10-3 to TRBJ2-3, with D perhaps TRBD2 (6 bases). CDR3 size: 16 residues. V was shortened by 3 bases and J by 2 bases, with 15 bases between the two germline ends. Germline lookup yields CDR1 ENHRY and CDR2 SYGVKD.